This TCR beta chain derives from a study of blood T cell repertoires in COVID-19. Overall study: PBMCs, B-cell-depleted T cells, or T cells were the source of the cDNA or gDNA that made up the material.

Authors' data handling: Amplification of reference gene primers was used by the study to estimate nucleated cell counts. TCRdb keeps only in-frame clones here, not all; method: immunoSEQ multiplex PCR. V and J calls and clone size follow that table, whereas D and trimming were derived from the DNA. The table lists 15,000 to 20,000 clones, about 81% of them singletons. Germline V gives CDR1 SEHNR, CDR2 FQNEAQ (reference sequence). The CDR3 loop spans 15 amino acids. V shed 4 bases, J shed 13 bases, and the junction held 12 bases outside the gene matches. This clone has just a few counts. The sequenced material came from peripheral blood. This clonotype was obtained from a man in his forties with active or convalescent COVID-19. V gene TRBV7-9 combines with J gene TRBJ1-6; 8 positions agree with TRBD1. The CDR3 DNA sequence: TGTGCCAGCAGCTCGGGTGGGGACAGGTGGAGCCCCCTCCACTTT. This codes for CASSSGGDRWSPLHF.